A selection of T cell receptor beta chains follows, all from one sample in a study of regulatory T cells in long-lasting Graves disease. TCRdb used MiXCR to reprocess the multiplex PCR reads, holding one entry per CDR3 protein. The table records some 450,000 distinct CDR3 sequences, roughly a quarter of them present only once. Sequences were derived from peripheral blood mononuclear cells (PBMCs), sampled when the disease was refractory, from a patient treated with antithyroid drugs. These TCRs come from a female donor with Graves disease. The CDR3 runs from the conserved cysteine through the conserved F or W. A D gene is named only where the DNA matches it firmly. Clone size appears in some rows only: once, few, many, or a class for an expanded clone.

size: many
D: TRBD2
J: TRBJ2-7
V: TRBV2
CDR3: CASSQSGRPHF
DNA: TGTGCCAGCAGTCAAAGCGGGAGGCCGCACTTC

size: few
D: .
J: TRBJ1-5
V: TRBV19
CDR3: CATRLNGNQPQHF
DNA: TGTGCCACACGGCTGAATGGGAATCAGCCCCAGCATTTT

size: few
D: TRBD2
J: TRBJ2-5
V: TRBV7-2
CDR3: CTSSQRGGTSGIPRETQYF
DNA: TGTACCAGCAGCCAAAGGGGGGGGACTAGCGGGATTCCACGGGAGACCCAGTACTTC

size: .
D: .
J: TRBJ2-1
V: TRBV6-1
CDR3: CASSDPGEQFF
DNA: TGTGCCAGCAGTGATCCAGGGGAGCAGTTCTTC

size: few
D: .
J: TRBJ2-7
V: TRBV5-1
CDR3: CASSRRAYYEQYF
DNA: TGCGCCAGCAGCCGTAGGGCTTACTACGAGCAGTACTTC

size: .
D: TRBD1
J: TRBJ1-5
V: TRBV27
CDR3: CASRLLTGGSAQPQHF
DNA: TGTGCCAGCAGGTTATTGACAGGGGGTTCGGCTCAGCCCCAGCATTTT

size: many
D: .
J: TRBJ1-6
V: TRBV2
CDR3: CASSEDRVRSPLHF
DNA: TGTGCCAGCAGTGAAGACAGGGTTCGATCACCCCTCCACTTT

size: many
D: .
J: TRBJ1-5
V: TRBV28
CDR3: CASSLSRAYSNQPQHF
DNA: TGTGCCAGCAGTTTAAGCAGGGCCTATAGCAATCAGCCCCAGCATTTT

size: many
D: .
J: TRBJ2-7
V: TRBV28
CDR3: CASTRVLSSYEQYF
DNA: TGTGCCAGCACCCGGGTCCTAAGCTCCTACGAGCAGTACTTC

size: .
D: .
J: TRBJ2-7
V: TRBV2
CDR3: CASSEAPPGEYF
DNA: TGTGCCAGCAGTGAAGCCCCCCCGGGGGAGTACTTC

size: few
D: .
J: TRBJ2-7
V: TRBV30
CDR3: CAWSVGADYEQYF
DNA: TGTGCCTGGAGTGTTGGTGCCGACTACGAGCAGTACTTC

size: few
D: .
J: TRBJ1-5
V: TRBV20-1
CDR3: CSASLGGQPQHF
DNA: TGCAGTGCTAGTCTGGGGGGTCAGCCCCAGCATTTT

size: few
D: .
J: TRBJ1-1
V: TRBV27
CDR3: CASSLSSGGSEAFF
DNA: TGTGCCAGCAGTTTAAGTTCGGGGGGATCTGAAGCTTTCTTT

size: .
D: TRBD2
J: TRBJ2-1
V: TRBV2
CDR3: CASSETSGSNEQFF
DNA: TGTGCCAGCAGTGAAACTAGCGGGAGTAATGAGCAGTTCTTC

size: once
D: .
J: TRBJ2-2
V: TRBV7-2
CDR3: CASSLGIGRNTGELFF
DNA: TGTGCCAGCAGCTTAGGGATAGGGAGGAACACCGGGGAGCTGTTTTTT

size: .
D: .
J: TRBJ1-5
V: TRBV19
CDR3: CASSIDLSGQGSQPQHF
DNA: TGTGCCAGTAGTATAGATCTGAGTGGGCAGGGTAGTCAGCCCCAGCATTTT

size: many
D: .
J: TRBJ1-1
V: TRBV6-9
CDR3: CASSYAGTNTEAFF
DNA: TGTGCCAGCAGTTACGCGGGGACGAACACTGAAGCTTTCTTT

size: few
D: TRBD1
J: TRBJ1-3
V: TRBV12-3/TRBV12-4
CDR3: CASSFDRVSGNTIYF
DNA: TGTGCCAGCAGCTTTGACAGGGTCTCTGGAAACACCATATATTTT

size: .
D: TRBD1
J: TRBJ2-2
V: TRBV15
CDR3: CATSGGTGHLGNAGELFF
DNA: TGTGCCACCAGCGGCGGGACAGGTCATCTTGGTAACGCCGGGGAGCTGTTTTTT

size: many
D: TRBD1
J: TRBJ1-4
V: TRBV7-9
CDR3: CASSLARDSATNEKLFF
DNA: TGTGCCAGCAGCTTAGCACGGGACAGTGCAACTAATGAAAAACTGTTTTTT

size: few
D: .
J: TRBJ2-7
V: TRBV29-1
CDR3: CSVEVASSGASEQYF
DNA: TGCAGCGTTGAGGTCGCTAGCTCCGGAGCCTCAGAGCAGTACTTC

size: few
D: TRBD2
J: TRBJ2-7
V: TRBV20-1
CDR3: CSALAGYEQYF
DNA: TGCAGTGCTTTAGCGGGGTACGAGCAGTACTTC

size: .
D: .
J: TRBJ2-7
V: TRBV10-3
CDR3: CAIKNQLSSYEQYF
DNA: TGTGCCATCAAGAACCAGCTGAGCTCCTACGAGCAGTACTTC

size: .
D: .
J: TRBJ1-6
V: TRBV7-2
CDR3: CASSFPGRANSPLHF
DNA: TGTGCCAGCAGCTTTCCGGGGAGGGCAAATTCACCCCTCCACTTT

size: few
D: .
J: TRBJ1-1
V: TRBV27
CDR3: CASSSYLGVNTEAFF
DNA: TGTGCCAGCAGTTCCTATCTGGGGGTGAACACTGAAGCTTTCTTT

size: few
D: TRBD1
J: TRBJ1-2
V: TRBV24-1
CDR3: CATSASGTGGGYTF
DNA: TGTGCCACCAGTGCCTCCGGGACAGGAGGCGGCTACACCTTC

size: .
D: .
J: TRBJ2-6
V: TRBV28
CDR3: CASSIRHAGANVLTF
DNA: TGTGCCAGCAGTATAAGACACGCTGGGGCCAACGTCCTGACTTTC

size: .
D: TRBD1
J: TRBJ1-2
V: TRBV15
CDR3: CATSRDLGQGYGGYTF
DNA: TGTGCCACCAGCAGAGATCTGGGACAGGGTTACGGTGGCTACACCTTC

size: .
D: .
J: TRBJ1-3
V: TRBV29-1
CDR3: CSVRELAGNTIYF
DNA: TGCAGCGTTAGGGAATTGGCTGGAAACACCATATATTTT

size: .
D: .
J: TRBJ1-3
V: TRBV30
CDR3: CALQWGPASSGNTIYF
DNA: TGTGCCCTGCAATGGGGTCCGGCGAGCTCTGGAAACACCATATATTTT

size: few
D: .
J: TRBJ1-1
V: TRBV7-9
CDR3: CASSFARILTEAFF
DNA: TGTGCCAGCAGCTTTGCCAGGATCCTCACTGAAGCTTTCTTT

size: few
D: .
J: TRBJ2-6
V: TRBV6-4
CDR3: CASIASSGANVLTF
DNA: TGTGCCTCTATCGCGAGCTCTGGGGCCAACGTCCTGACTTTC

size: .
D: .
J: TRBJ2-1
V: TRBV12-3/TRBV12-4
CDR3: CASSPPSGYTRVDEQFF
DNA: TGTGCCAGCAGTCCCCCCTCTGGTTACACCCGTGTGGATGAGCAGTTCTTC

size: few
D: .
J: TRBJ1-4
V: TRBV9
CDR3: CASSVTGIYSEKLFF
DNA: TGTGCCAGCAGCGTTACAGGGATTTACTCGGAAAAACTGTTTTTT

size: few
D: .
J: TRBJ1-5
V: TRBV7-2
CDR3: CASSSRGGDQPQHF
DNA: TGTGCCAGCAGCTCGAGGGGGGGCGATCAGCCCCAGCATTTT

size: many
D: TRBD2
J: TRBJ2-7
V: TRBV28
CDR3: CASSFDGLAGNYEQYF
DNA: TGTGCCAGCAGTTTTGACGGACTAGCGGGCAACTACGAGCAGTACTTC

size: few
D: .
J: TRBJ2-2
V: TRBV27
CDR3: CASSRLAGELFF
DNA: TGTGCCAGCAGCCGCCTCGCCGGGGAGCTGTTTTTT

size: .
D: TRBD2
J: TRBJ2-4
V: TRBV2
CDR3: CASSGTSGGGMGKNIQYF
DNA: TGTGCCAGCAGCGGGACTAGCGGGGGTGGGATGGGGAAAAACATTCAGTACTTC

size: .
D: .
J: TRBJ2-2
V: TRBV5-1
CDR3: CASSPRGSGELFF
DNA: TGCGCCAGCTCCCCCCGAGGGTCCGGGGAGCTGTTTTTT

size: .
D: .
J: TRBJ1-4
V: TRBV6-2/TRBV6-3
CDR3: CASSFRGPKNEKLFF
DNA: TGTGCCAGCAGTTTCCGGGGACCGAAGAATGAAAAACTGTTTTTT

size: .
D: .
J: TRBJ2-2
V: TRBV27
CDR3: CASSLSVSGLYTGELFF
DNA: TGTGCCAGCAGTTTATCGGTATCGGGGCTTTACACCGGGGAGCTGTTTTTT